Here is one TCR beta chain with its context. CD45RO-negative cells were positively selected for CCR7, leaving out terminally differentiated effector memory CD45RA+ cells. This CDR3 has 15 residues. V shed 3 bases, J shed 2 bases, and the junction held 3 bases outside the gene matches. CDR1 SGHTA and CDR2 FQGNSA come from the germline V gene. The data stem from a study of shared clonotypes between healthy human individuals. The overall study: Donor ages ranged 18 to 49 years: a couple of women, a few men.

Running of the assay took place at deep level. How the authors handled the data: There were no quality scores in the junction-only immunoSEQ sequences, so filtering differed. Assay: immunoSEQ multiplex PCR; the TCRdb copy retains only in-frame clones and omits some. The V and J calls and the clone size are those of that table, but D and trimming were determined from the DNA. The sample shows hundreds of thousands of clones, under 95% of them seen only once. V gene TRBV7-2 combines with J gene TRBJ2-7; the match to TRBD1 covers 11 bases. The receptor comes from a man aged 25 to 45 in good health. The sequenced material came from naive CD8+ T cells sorted from blood. The DNA of the CDR3 is TGTGCCAGCAGCTTTGGGACAGGGGGTACCTACGAGCAGTACTTC. It codes for CASSFGTGGTYEQYF.